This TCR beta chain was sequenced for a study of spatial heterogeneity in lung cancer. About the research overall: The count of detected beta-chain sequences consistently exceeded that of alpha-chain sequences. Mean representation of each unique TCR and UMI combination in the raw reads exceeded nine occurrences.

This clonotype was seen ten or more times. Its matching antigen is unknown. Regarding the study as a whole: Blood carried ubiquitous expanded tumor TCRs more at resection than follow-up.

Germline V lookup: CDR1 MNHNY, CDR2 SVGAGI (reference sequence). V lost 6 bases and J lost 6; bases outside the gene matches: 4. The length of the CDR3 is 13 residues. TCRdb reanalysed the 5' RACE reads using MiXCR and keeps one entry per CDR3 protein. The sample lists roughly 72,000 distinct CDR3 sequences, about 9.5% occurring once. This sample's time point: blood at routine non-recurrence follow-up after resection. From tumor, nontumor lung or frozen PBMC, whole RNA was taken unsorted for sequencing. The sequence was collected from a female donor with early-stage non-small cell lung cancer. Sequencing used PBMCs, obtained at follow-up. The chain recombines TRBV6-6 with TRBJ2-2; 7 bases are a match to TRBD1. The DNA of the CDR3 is TGTGCCAGCAGGCCAGGGACAGCCGGGGAGCTGTTTTTT. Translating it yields CASRPGTAGELFF.